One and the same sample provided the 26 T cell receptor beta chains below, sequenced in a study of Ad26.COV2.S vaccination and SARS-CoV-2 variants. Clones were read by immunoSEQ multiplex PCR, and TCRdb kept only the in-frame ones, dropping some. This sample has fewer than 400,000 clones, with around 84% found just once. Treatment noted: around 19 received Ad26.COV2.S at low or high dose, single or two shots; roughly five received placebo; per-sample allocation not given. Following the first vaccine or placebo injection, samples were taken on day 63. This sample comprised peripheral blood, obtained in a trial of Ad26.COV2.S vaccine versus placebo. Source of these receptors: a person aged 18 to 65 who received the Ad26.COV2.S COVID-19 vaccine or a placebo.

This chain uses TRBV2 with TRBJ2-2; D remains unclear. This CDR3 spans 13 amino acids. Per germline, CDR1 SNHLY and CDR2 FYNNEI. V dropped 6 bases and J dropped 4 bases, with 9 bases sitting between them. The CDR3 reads CASRDARTGELFF. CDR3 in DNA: TGTGCCAGCAGGGATGCCCGCACCGGGGAGCTGTTTTTT.

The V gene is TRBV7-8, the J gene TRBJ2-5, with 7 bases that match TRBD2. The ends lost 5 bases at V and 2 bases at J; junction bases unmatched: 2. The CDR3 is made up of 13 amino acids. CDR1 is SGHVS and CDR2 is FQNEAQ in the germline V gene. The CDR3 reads CASSRGLQETQYF. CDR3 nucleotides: TGTGCCAGCAGCCGGGGACTACAAGAGACCCAGTACTTC.

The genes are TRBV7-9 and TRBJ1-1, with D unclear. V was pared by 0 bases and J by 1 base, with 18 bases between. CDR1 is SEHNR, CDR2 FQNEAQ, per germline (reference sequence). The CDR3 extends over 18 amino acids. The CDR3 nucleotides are TGTGCCAGCAGCTTAGCGCGGAGTATGTGGCCCAAGAACACTGAAGCTTTCTTT. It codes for CASSLARSMWPKNTEAFF.

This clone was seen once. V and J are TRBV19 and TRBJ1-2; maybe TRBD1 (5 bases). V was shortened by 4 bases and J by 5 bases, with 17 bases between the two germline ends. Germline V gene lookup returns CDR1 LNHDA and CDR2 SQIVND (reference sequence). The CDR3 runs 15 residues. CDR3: CASSTTRAGPYGYTF. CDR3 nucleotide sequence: TGTGCCAGTAGTACCACTCGGGCAGGGCCGTATGGCTACACCTTC. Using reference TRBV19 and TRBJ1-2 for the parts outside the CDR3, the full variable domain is DGGITQSPKYLFRKEGQNVTLSCEQNLNHDAMYWYRQDPGQGLRLIYYSQIVNDFQKGDIAEGYSVSREKKESFPLTVTSAQKNPTAFYLCASSTTRAGPYGYTFGSGTRLTVV.

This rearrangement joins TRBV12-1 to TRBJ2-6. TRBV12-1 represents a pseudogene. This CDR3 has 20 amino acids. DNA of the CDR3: TGTGCCAGCAGCTTTATCTGTTCAGGCGGCGTCCTTTCTGGGGCCAACGTCCTGACTTTC. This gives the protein CASSFICSGGVLSGANVLTF.

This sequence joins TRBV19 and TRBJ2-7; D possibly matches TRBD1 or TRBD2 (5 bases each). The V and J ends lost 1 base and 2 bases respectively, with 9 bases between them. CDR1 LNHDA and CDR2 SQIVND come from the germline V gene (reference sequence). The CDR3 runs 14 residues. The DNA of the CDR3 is TGTGCCAGTAGTATAGGGGGGAAAGCCTACGAGCAGTACTTC. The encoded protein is CASSIGGKAYEQYF.

CDR3 residues: CASSQGRLNEKLFF. CDR3 coding DNA: TGTGCCAGCAGCCAAGGACGGCTTAATGAAAAACTGTTTTTT. The V gene is TRBV3-1 (or the pseudogene TRBV3-2), the J gene TRBJ1-4, with no clear D. V gave up 1 base and J gave up 4 bases, with 7 bases separating them. The CDR3 sequence is 14 residues long. Looked up from germline, CDR1 is LGHDT and CDR2 is YNNKEL (reference sequence).

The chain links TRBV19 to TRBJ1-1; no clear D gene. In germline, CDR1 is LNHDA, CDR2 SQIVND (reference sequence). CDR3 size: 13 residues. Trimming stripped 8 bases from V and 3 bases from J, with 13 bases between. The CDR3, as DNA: TGTGCCAGTGGAGTTAAGGGTGACACTGAAGCTTTCTTT. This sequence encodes CASGVKGDTEAFF. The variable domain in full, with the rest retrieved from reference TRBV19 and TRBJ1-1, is DGGITQSPKYLFRKEGQNVTLSCEQNLNHDAMYWYRQDPGQGLRLIYYSQIVNDFQKGDIAEGYSVSREKKESFPLTVTSAQKNPTAFYLCASGVKGDTEAFFGQGTRLTVV.

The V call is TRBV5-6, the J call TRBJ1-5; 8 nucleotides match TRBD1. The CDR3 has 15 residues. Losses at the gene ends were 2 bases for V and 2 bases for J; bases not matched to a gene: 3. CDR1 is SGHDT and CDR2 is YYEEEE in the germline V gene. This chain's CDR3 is CASSFGTGRNQPQHF. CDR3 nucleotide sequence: TGTGCCAGCAGCTTTGGGACAGGCCGCAATCAGCCCCAGCATTTT.

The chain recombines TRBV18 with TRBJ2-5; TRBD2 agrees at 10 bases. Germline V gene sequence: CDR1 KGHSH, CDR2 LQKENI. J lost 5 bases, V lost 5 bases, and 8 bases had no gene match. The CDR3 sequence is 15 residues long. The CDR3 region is CASSEAGGPRETQYF. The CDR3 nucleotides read TGTGCCAGCTCAGAAGCGGGGGGGCCGAGGGAGACCCAGTACTTC.

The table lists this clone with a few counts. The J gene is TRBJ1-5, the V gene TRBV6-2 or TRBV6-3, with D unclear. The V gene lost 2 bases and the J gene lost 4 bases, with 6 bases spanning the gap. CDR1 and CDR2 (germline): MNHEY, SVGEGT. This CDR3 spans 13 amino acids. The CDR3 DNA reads TGTGCCAGCAGTTACGGCGCGAATCAGCCCCAGCATTTT. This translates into CASSYGANQPQHF.

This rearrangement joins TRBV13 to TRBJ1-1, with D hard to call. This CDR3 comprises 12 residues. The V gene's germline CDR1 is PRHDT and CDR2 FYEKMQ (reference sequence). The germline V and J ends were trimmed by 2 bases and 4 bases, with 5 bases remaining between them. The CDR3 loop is CASSLLGTEAFF. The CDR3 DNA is TGTGCCAGCAGCTTATTGGGCACTGAAGCTTTCTTT.

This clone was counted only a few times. CDR3 coding DNA: TGTGCCAGCAGCCCTGACAAAATTAACACCGGGGAGCTGTTTTTT. Its translation: CASSPDKINTGELFF. The chain links TRBV7-9 to TRBJ2-2; D not certain. The germline gives CDR1 SEHNR, CDR2 FQNEAQ (reference sequence). There are 15 residues in the CDR3. V was cut by 5 bases and J by 2 bases, with 12 bases left in between.

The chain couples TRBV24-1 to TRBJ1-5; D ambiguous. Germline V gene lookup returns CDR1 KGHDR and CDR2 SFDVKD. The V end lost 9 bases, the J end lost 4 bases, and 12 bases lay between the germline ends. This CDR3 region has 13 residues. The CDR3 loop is CATSGSGNQPQHF. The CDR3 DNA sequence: TGTGCCACCTCTGGAAGTGGTAATCAGCCCCAGCATTTT.

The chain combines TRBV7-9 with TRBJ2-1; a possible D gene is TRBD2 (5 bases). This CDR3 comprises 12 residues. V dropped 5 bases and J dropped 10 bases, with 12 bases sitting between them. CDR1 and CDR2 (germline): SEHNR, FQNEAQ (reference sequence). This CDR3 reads CASSPSLGEQFF. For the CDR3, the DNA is TGTGCCAGCAGCCCATCACTAGGGGAGCAGTTCTTC.

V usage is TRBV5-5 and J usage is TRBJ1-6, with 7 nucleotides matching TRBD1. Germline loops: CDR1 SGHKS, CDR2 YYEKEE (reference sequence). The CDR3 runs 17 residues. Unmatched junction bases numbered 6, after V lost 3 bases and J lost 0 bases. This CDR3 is CASSSYRGSSYNSPLHF. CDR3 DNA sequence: TGTGCCAGCAGCTCGTACAGGGGAAGCTCCTATAATTCACCCCTCCACTTT. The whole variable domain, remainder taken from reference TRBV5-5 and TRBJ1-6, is DAGVTQSPTHLIKTRGQQVTLRCSPISGHKSVSWYQQVLGQGPQFIFQYYEKEERGRGNFPDRFSARQFPNYSSELNVNALLLGDSALYLCASSSYRGSSYNSPLHFGNGTRLTVT.

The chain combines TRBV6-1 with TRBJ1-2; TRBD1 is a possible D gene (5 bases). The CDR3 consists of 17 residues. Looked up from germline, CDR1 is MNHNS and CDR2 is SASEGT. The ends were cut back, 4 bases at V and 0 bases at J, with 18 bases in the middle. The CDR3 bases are TGTGCCAGCAGTGGGTGGGACGCGGGAGCCTCTAACTATGGCTACACCTTC. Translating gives CASSGWDAGASNYGYTF.

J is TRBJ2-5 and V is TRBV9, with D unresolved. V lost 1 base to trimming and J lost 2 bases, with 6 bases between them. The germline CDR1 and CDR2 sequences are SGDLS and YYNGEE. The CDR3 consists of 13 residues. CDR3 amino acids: CASSVSLQETQYF. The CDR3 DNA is TGTGCCAGCAGCGTAAGCCTACAAGAGACCCAGTACTTC. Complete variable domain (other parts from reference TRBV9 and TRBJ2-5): DSGVTQTPKHLITATGQRVTLRCSPRSGDLSVYWYQQSLDQGLQFLIQYYNGEERAKGNILERFSAQQFPDLHSELNLSSLELGDSALYFCASSVSLQETQYFGPGTRLLVL.

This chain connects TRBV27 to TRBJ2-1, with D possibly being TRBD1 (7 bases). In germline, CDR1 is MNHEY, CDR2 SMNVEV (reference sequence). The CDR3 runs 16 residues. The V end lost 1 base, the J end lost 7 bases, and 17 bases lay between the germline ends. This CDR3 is CASSLFPRQGGNEQFF. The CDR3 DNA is TGTGCCAGCAGTTTATTTCCCCGGCAGGGGGGAAATGAGCAGTTCTTC.

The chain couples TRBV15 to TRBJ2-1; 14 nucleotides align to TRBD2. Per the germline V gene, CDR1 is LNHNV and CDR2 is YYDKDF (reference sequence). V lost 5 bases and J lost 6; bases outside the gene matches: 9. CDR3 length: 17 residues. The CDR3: CATSRGTSGGNGNEQFF. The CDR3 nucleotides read TGTGCCACCAGCCGGGGGACTAGCGGGGGTAACGGCAATGAGCAGTTCTTC.

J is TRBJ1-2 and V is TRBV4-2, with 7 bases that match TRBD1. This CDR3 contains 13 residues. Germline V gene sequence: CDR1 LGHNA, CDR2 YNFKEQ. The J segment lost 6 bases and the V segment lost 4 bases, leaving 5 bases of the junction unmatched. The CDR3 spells CASSRQGVNGYTF. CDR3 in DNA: TGTGCCAGCAGCCGTCAGGGGGTGAATGGCTACACCTTC.

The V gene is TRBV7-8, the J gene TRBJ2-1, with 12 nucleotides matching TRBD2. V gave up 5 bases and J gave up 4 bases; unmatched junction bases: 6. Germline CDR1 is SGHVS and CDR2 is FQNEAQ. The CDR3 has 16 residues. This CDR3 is CASSLRTSGAYNEQFF. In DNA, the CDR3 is TGTGCCAGCAGCCTTAGGACTAGCGGGGCGTACAATGAGCAGTTCTTC.

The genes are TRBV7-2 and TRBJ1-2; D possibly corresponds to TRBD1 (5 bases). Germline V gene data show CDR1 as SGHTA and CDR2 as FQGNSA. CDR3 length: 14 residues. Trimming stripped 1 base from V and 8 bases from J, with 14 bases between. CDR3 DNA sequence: TGTGCCAGCAGCTTAGGAGGGCAGGGTCAAGGCTACACCTTC. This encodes CASSLGGQGQGYTF.

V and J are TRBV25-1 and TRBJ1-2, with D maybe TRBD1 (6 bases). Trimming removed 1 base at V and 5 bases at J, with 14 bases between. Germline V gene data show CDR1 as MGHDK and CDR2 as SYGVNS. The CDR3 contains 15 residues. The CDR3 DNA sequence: TGTGCCAGCAGTGAATTGGGGGGACATTTATATGGCTACACCTTC. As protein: CASSELGGHLYGYTF.

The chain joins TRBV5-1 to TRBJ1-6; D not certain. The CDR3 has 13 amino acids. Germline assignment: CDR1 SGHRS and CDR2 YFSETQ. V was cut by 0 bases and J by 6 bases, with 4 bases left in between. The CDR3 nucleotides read TGCGCCAGCAGCTTGGAGGTTAATTCACCCCTCCACTTT. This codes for CASSLEVNSPLHF.

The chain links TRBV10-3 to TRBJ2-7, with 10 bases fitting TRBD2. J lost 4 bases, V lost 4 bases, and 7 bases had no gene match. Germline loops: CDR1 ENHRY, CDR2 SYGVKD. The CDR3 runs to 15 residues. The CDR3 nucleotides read TGTGCCATCAGTGTAGAGCGGGGGGGCCGGTACGAGCAGTACTTC. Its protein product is CAISVERGGRYEQYF.